The rows below give T cell receptor beta chains drawn from one sample of a study of cytomegalovirus exposure and HLA in healthy donors. Method: immunoSEQ multiplex PCR; TCRdb's copy keeps in-frame clones and lacks some. The sample holds some 150,000 clones; around 78% are singletons and the top ten take about 2.8%. The specimen was PBMCs. Receptors originate from a male donor in good health and CMV-seronegative. Each CDR3 is given with its conserved first and last residue. The D gene is left open where the match is weak. Part of the rows lack a size; the others show once, few, many or a class for expanded clones.

>NA|TRBV30|TRBJ1-1|NA
TGTGCCTGGACTGACGGAGGGGCGGTTGCAGCTTTCTTT
CAWTDGGAVAAFF
>NA|TRBV7-2|TRBJ2-3|TRBD2
TGTGCCAGCAGCTTAGGGGCTAGCGGGAGTAGCACAGATACGCAGTATTTT
CASSLGASGSSTDTQYF
>NA|TRBV6-5|TRBJ2-3|TRBD2
TGTGCCACCTCTAGCGGGGGGGCTGTCACAGATACGCAGTATTTT
CATSSGGAVTDTQYF
>NA|TRBV7-9|TRBJ1-1|NA
TGTGCCAGCCACCCGGTAGCAGGGAGGGCTGAAGCTTTCTTT
CASHPVAGRAEAFF
>NA|TRBV15|TRBJ2-3|NA
TGTGCCACCAGCAGCCTCCTTAGTTCAGATACGCAGTATTTT
CATSSLLSSDTQYF
>NA|TRBV25-1|TRBJ1-3|TRBD1
TGTGCCAGCAGTTTTCGGACAGGAGGCTATAGCTCTGGAAACACCATATATTTT
CASSFRTGGYSSGNTIYF
>few|TRBV6-1|TRBJ2-1|TRBD2
TGTGCCAGCAGTCTAGCGGGCTTAGGAAATGAGCAGTTCTTC
CASSLAGLGNEQFF
>NA|TRBV14|TRBJ2-1|NA
TGTGCCAGCAGCCCGCGAGTAAGCTCCTACAATGAGCAGTTCTTC
CASSPRVSSYNEQFF
>NA|TRBV19|TRBJ2-1|NA
TGTGCCAGTAGTATCGGTGCCTTGATGTACTCCAATGAGCAGTTCTTC
CASSIGALMYSNEQFF
>NA|TRBV2|TRBJ2-1|TRBD2
TGTGCCAGCAGTGAACGGACTAGCGGGGGTGATGAGCAGTTCTTC
CASSERTSGGDEQFF
>NA|TRBV5-1|TRBJ2-2|TRBD2
TGCGCCAGCAGCTTGGCCGGGCGGGGGATAAACACCGGGGAGCTGTTTTTT
CASSLAGRGINTGELFF
>NA|TRBV7-2|TRBJ1-3|NA
TGTGCCAGCGGCTTGAAGAGCTCTGGAAACACCATATATTTT
CASGLKSSGNTIYF
>NA|TRBV6-5|TRBJ1-5|TRBD1
TGTGCCAGCAGTTACTCGGGCAGGGGGAGCAATCAGCCCCAGCATTTT
CASSYSGRGSNQPQHF
>NA|TRBV4-1|TRBJ1-5|NA
TGCGCCAGCAGCCAAGCATTGGCAGGTAGCAATCAGCCCCAGCATTTT
CASSQALAGSNQPQHF
>NA|TRBV11-1|TRBJ2-1|TRBD1
TGTGCCAGCAGCTTAGTGGGGGGACAGGGATTTCATGAGCAGTTCTTC
CASSLVGGQGFHEQFF
>NA|TRBV2|TRBJ1-1|TRBD1
TGTGCCAGCAGGAGGGACAGGAACACTGAAGCTTTCTTT
CASRRDRNTEAFF
>NA|TRBV5-4|TRBJ2-1|NA
TGTGCCAGCAGCTTGGGGGGGGATGGTTCCTACAATGAGCAGTTCTTC
CASSLGGDGSYNEQFF
>NA|TRBV6-6|TRBJ1-5|NA
TGTGCCAGCAGTGCAGGGTTAAGGCAGCCCCAGCATTTT
CASSAGLRQPQHF
>NA|TRBV23-1|TRBJ1-1|TRBD1
TGCGCCAGCAGTCACTTACAGGGGGGAGTACTTGAAGCTTTCTTT
CASSHLQGGVLEAFF
>NA|TRBV5-1|TRBJ1-4|NA
TGCGCCAGCAGCTTGACGGGGGGCAGTGAAAAACTGTTTTTT
CASSLTGGSEKLFF
>NA|TRBV10-3|TRBJ2-5|TRBD1
TGTGCCATCAGCAAGGGACAGGGCGTCCCTGAGGGAGAGACCCAGTACTTC
CAISKGQGVPEGETQYF
>NA|TRBV9|TRBJ1-2|NA
TGTGCCAGCAGCGGAGTACAGGGCGGGTATGGCTACCCCTTC
CASSGVQGGYGYPF
>NA|TRBV30|TRBJ2-4|NA
TGTGCCTGGAGCTCGGGCGGGACCATTCAGTACTTC
CAWSSGGTIQYF
>NA|TRBV6-5|TRBJ1-1|NA
TGTGCCAGCAGTTACCGGGGGAGGGACACTGAAGCTTTCTTT
CASSYRGRDTEAFF
>few|TRBV5-1|TRBJ2-2|NA
TGCGCCAGCAGCTTACTCAGGGGCTCCGGGGAGCTGTTTTTT
CASSLLRGSGELFF
>NA|TRBV7-8|TRBJ1-5|TRBD1
TGTGCCAGCAGAAGGACAGGGGGGAATCAGCCCCAGCATTTT
CASRRTGGNQPQHF
>few|TRBV30|TRBJ2-4|NA
TGTGCCTGGAGGGACATGAGGAGGGCAGCCAAAAACATTCAGTACTTC
CAWRDMRRAAKNIQYF
>few|TRBV12-5|TRBJ2-5|TRBD2
TGTGCTAGTGGACTTTTGCTAGCGGGGAGAGACCTTACTCAAGAGACCCAGTACTTC
CASGLLLAGRDLTQETQYF
>few|TRBV4-3|TRBJ1-5|NA
TGCGCCAGCAGCCAAGATAGACAGAATCAGCCCCAGCATTTT
CASSQDRQNQPQHF